This T cell receptor (beta chain) was identified during a study of blood T cell repertoires in COVID-19. About the study: The samples span acute and convalescent COVID-19 from the United States, Italy and Spain. Sample material is recorded as cDNA or gDNA derived from T cells, B-cell-depleted T cells, or PBMCs.

Authors' analysis steps: Amplification with reference gene primers provided the estimates of nucleated cell counts. TCRdb's copy holds only in-frame clones and misses some; the assay was immunoSEQ multiplex PCR. V and J calls and clone size follow that table, whereas D and trimming were derived from the DNA. Among 270,000 or so clones listed, 86% were seen once. The CDR3 covers 16 residues. Unmatched junction bases numbered 5, after V lost 4 bases and J lost 0 bases. Germline V lookup: CDR1 SGHNT, CDR2 YYREEE (reference sequence). The J gene is TRBJ2-2, the V gene TRBV5-4, with TRBD1 matching over 8 bases. Input material: peripheral blood. The receptor was derived from a woman in her twenties or thirties with active or convalescent COVID-19. The CDR3 DNA reads as TGTGCCAGCAGCCCGACAGGGGCCGCGAACACCGGGGAGCTGTTTTTT. Translation: CASSPTGAANTGELFF.